This T cell receptor (beta chain) was retrieved from a study of CD8 T cells in Susac syndrome. The study sequenced TCR beta in blood CD8+ and CD4+ T cells. It was treatment-naive patients with stable or active relapsing-remitting disease who made up the multiple sclerosis controls. Negative isolation was applied to CD8+ and CD4+ T cells, and FACS enrichment was applied to TEMRA cells. Trimming at V came to 4 bases and at J to 4 bases, leaving 9 bases not matched to a gene. This CDR3 contains 14 residues. Germline-derived CDR1 and CDR2 are SQVTM and ANQGSEA. Reverse transcription of about 0.45 to 1 ug RNA used random hexamers. Amplification of TCR beta CDR3 across 54 Vbeta and 13 Jbeta was performed with immunoSEQ multiplex PCR. Via MiXCR, TCRdb re-called the immunoSEQ multiplex PCR reads, giving one row per CDR3 protein. Here the sample spans approximately 200,000 distinct CDR3 sequences, about 96% being singletons.

Sequencing was performed on CD4+ T cells from PBMCs. The rearrangement joins TRBV29-1 to TRBJ1-2; TRBD1 aligns across 7 bases. The sequence was obtained from a human donor with multiple sclerosis. CDR3 bases: TGCAGCGTTGGAGGGGACAGTTATGCCTATGGCTACACCTTC. Translated, it gives CSVGGDSYAYGYTF.